The 14 T cell receptor beta chains presented below share a single source sample, sequenced in a study of T-cell reconstitution after alpha-beta-depleted transplantation in children. A library of TCRbeta sequences, prepared with unique molecular identifiers, was generated. TCRdb passed the PCR reads through MiXCR, listing each CDR3 protein once. Of approximately 800,000 distinct CDR3 sequences listed, 15% to 20% are singletons. The sample was PBMCs, mostly from graft donor cells, taken 360 days after TCRalphabeta/CD19-depleted stem cell transplant. These receptors all come from a male patient younger than 18 who had a stem cell transplant for acute lymphoblastic leukemia, so the T cells may come from the graft donor.

This clonotype was seen many times. The chain links TRBV7-9 to TRBJ2-3; TRBD1 is a possible D gene (5 bases). The V and J ends lost 1 base and 4 bases respectively, with 9 bases between them. There are 14 residues in the CDR3. Germline CDR1 SEHNR, CDR2 FQNEAQ (reference sequence). CDR3 DNA sequence: TGTGCCAGCAGCTTAGGGATGGGGCCAGATACGCAGTATTTT. Translation: CASSLGMGPDTQYF.

The table lists this clonotype with many counts. The chain carries TRBV5-5 and TRBJ2-1; D gene unclear. The CDR3 sequence is 13 residues long. V was trimmed by 2 bases and J by 4 bases, leaving 7 bases between them. Germline assignment: CDR1 SGHKS and CDR2 YYEKEE (reference sequence). In DNA, the CDR3 is TGTGCCAGCAGCTTCCTAATTTACAATGAGCAGTTCTTC. It yields the protein CASSFLIYNEQFF. The full variable domain, with the rest looked up from reference TRBV5-5 and TRBJ2-1, is DAGVTQSPTHLIKTRGQQVTLRCSPISGHKSVSWYQQVLGQGPQFIFQYYEKEERGRGNFPDRFSARQFPNYSSELNVNALLLGDSALYLCASSFLIYNEQFFGPGTRLTVL.

This clonotype turned up a few times. The rearrangement uses TRBV29-1 and TRBJ2-1, with 9 bases lining up with TRBD2. CDR3 size: 16 residues. V shed 6 bases, J shed 0 bases, and the junction held 9 bases outside the gene matches. CDR1 SQVTM and CDR2 ANQGSEA come from the germline V gene. In DNA, the CDR3 is TGCAGCGTCGCCGGAGTAGCGGGAGTCTCCTACAATGAGCAGTTCTTC. It codes for CSVAGVAGVSYNEQFF.

There are a few counts of this clonotype. V is TRBV2 and J is TRBJ2-1, with 14 bases lining up with TRBD2. CDR1 is SNHLY and CDR2 is FYNNEI in the germline V gene. The CDR3 loop spans 17 amino acids. V shed 9 bases, J shed 2 bases, and the junction held 9 bases outside the gene matches. Written as DNA, the CDR3 is TGTGCCAGTCCCGGGACTAGCGGGAGTGAACCCTACAATGAGCAGTTCTTC. This gives the protein CASPGTSGSEPYNEQFF. The full variable domain, with the rest looked up from reference TRBV2 and TRBJ2-1, is EPEVTQTPSHQVTQMGQEVILRCVPISNHLYFYWYRQILGQKVEFLVSFYNNEISEKSEIFDDQFSVERPDGSNFTLKIRSTKLEDSAMYFCASPGTSGSEPYNEQFFGPGTRLTVL.

This clonotype was seen at least ten times. The chain couples TRBV20-1 to TRBJ2-5; 7 bases are a match to TRBD2. The CDR3 spans 19 residues. Germline loops: CDR1 DFQATT, CDR2 SNEGSKA (reference sequence). V lost 0 bases and J lost 5; bases outside the gene matches: 21. CDR3 DNA: TGCAGTGCTAGAGATCTAGTGGCGGGGAAGACTAGCTTCTCGGAGACCCAGTACTTC. It translates to CSARDLVAGKTSFSETQYF.

The rearrangement uses TRBV15 and TRBJ2-3; 8 nucleotides agree with TRBD1. V shed 0 bases and J 5 bases; nucleotides not matched to a gene: 10. Germline CDR1 is LNHNV and CDR2 is YYDKDF (reference sequence). CDR3 length equals 17 residues. The CDR3 DNA follows: TGTGCCACCAGCAGAGAGGTTGGAGGACAGGGTAGAGATACGCAGTATTTT. It is translated as CATSREVGGQGRDTQYF.

Only a few counts were recorded for this clonotype. The rearrangement uses TRBV5-1 and TRBJ2-2, with 9 bases aligning to TRBD2. The CDR3 is 15 amino acids. CDR1 and CDR2 (germline): SGHRS, YFSETQ. The V segment lost 5 bases and the J segment 6 bases; nucleotides outside the gene matches: 8. The CDR3 is CASRTSGGTPGELFF. The CDR3 DNA sequence: TGCGCCAGCAGGACTAGCGGAGGGACCCCCGGGGAGCTGTTTTTT. Supplemented by reference TRBV5-1 and TRBJ2-2, the full variable domain reads KAGVTQTPRYLIKTRGQQVTLSCSPISGHRSVSWYQQTPGQGLQFLFEYFSETQRNKGNFPGRFSGRQFSNSRSEMNVSTLELGDSALYLCASRTSGGTPGELFFGEGSRLTVL.

V is TRBV10-3 and J is TRBJ2-2, with D possibly TRBD1 on 6 matching bases. Germline values: CDR1 ENHRY, CDR2 SYGVKD. The CDR3 contains 19 residues. Trimming shortened V by 0 bases and J by 5 bases, and 22 bases separated the two germline ends. In DNA form, the CDR3 reads TGTGCCATCAGTGAGTCCAGGGGCTCTCTAGCTTACAGGACCGGGGAGCTGTTTTTT. This gives the protein CAISESRGSLAYRTGELFF.

This clonotype was seen a handful of times. CDR3 residues: CASSQGSAKPGALYNEQFF. The CDR3 nucleotides are TGCGCCAGCAGCCAAGGTTCGGCGAAGCCCGGGGCATTATACAATGAGCAGTTCTTC. The chain employs TRBV4-1 and TRBJ2-1; tentatively, D is TRBD1 or TRBD2 (5 bases each). CDR1 is MGHRA and CDR2 is YSYEKL in the germline V gene. CDR3 length equals 19 residues. V lost 1 base, J lost 4 bases, and 23 bases lay in between.

This clonotype has only a few counts. V usage is TRBV5-1 and J usage is TRBJ2-2; TRBD2 agrees at 7 bases. The CDR3 covers 16 residues. V dropped 2 bases and J dropped 2; count of bases not matched to a gene: 6. Germline CDR1 and CDR2: SGHRS and YFSETQ. In nucleotides, the CDR3 is TGCGCCAGCAGCTTTTCTAGCGGAGCCAACACCGGGGAGCTGTTTTTT. This codes for CASSFSSGANTGELFF.

This sequence joins TRBV7-2 and TRBJ2-6; 10 bases align to TRBD1. Per the germline V gene, CDR1 is SGHTA and CDR2 is FQGNSA. V trimming: 2 bases; J trimming: 2 bases; junction bases outside the gene matches: 9. The CDR3 is made up of 19 amino acids. The CDR3 DNA is TGTGCCAGCAGCTTACCGACCGGGACAGGGGTCGCTGGGGCCAACGTCCTGACTTTC. Amino acids: CASSLPTGTGVAGANVLTF.

V is TRBV29-1 and J is TRBJ2-2; tentative D call: TRBD2 (5 bases). V was shortened by 4 bases and J by 6 bases, with 9 bases between the two germline ends. Germline V CDR1 and CDR2: SQVTM, ANQGSEA. There are 12 residues in the CDR3. CDR3 sequence: CSVVRESGELFF. In DNA, the CDR3 is TGCAGCGTTGTAAGGGAGTCCGGGGAGCTGTTTTTT.

The table lists this clonotype with many counts. V and J are TRBV7-9 and TRBJ2-1; D possibly corresponds to TRBD2 (6 bases). Trimming cost V 3 bases and J 4 bases, with 10 bases left between them. From germline, CDR1 is SEHNR and CDR2 FQNEAQ (reference sequence). The CDR3 spans 14 residues. The CDR3 DNA reads TGTGCCAGCAGCTTGATGGGGGGATACAATGAGCAGTTCTTC. This encodes CASSLMGGYNEQFF.

The chain carries TRBV29-1 and TRBJ1-2; 8 bases match TRBD1. This CDR3 contains 13 residues. J lost 7 bases, V lost 2 bases, and 6 bases had no gene match. From germline, CDR1 is SQVTM and CDR2 ANQGSEA. The CDR3 DNA follows: TGCAGCGTTGAAACAGGGGGGTTGGGTGGCTACACCTTC. Residues: CSVETGGLGGYTF. The full variable domain, completed using reference TRBV29-1 and TRBJ1-2, is SAVISQKPSRDICQRGTSLTIQCQVDSQVTMMFWYRQQPGQSLTLIATANQGSEATYESGFVIDKFPISRPNLTFSTLTVSNMSPEDSSIYLCSVETGGLGGYTFGSGTRLTVV.